These T cell receptor beta chains were read from a single sample in a study of control samples from healthy donors and cancer patients. Sequenced by immunoSEQ multiplex PCR; TCRdb stores in-frame clones only, minus some. The data hold about 160,000 clones, with roughly 95% observed a single time. Specimen: blood. The receptors here all came from a woman between 25 and 40 years old in good health. CDR3s include the opening cysteine and the closing phenylalanine or tryptophan. D genes are given only for firm matches. Some rows have no size entry. The others give once, few or many, or a class for an expanded clone.

cdr3_aa cdr3_nt d_call v_call clone_size j_call
CASSKYGGNTEAFF TGTGCCAGCAGCAAATACGGTGGGAACACTGAAGCTTTCTTT - TRBV21-1 - TRBJ1-1
CASSSTGTVASNQPQHF TGTGCCAGCAGTTCGACCGGGACGGTGGCGAGCAATCAGCCCCAGCATTTT - TRBV27 - TRBJ1-5
CASSPSPTYWETQYF TGCGCCAGCAGCCCGTCCCCAACGTACTGGGAGACCCAGTACTTC - TRBV5-1 - TRBJ2-5
CASSSNRGTEAFF TGTGCCAGCAGCTCGAACAGGGGAACTGAAGCTTTCTTT TRBD1 TRBV7-8 - TRBJ1-1
CASSSNSYEQYF TGTGCCAGTAGCAGTAATTCCTACGAGCAGTACTTC - TRBV19 - TRBJ2-7
CASSQALGGALDREKLFF TGCGCCAGCAGCCAGGCCTTGGGGGGGGCGCTCGATAGAGAAAAACTGTTTTTT - TRBV4-1 - TRBJ1-4
CASSLDPEDYGYTF TGCGCCAGCAGCCTGGACCCAGAGGACTATGGCTACACCTTC - TRBV4-1 - TRBJ1-2
CASSFLGYGYTF TGTGCCAGCAGTTTTCTGGGCTATGGCTACACCTTC - TRBV28 - TRBJ1-2
CATSIFPGVTNTEAFF TGTGCCACCAGCATCTTCCCGGGGGTCACGAACACTGAAGCTTTCTTT - TRBV15 - TRBJ1-1
CASRNRGRLSEKLFF TGTGCCAGCCGGAACAGGGGGCGACTATCTGAAAAACTGTTTTTT TRBD1 TRBV2 - TRBJ1-4
CASSIVHYSNQPQHF TGTGCCAGTAGTATAGTGCATTATAGCAATCAGCCCCAGCATTTT - TRBV19 - TRBJ1-5
CASSQGLAGAYEQYF TGCGCCAGCAGCCAAGGACTAGCGGGGGCCTACGAGCAGTACTTC TRBD2 TRBV4-1 - TRBJ2-7
CASSQERLDRSYEQYF TGTGCCAGCAGCCAAGAAAGACTCGACCGTTCCTACGAGCAGTACTTC - TRBV3-1/TRBV3-2 - TRBJ2-7
CASSPSSYEQYF TGTGCCAGCTCACCGTCATCCTACGAGCAGTACTTC - TRBV18 - TRBJ2-7
CASSLGGQGQETQYF TGTGCCAGCAGCTTGGGTGGACAGGGTCAAGAGACCCAGTACTTC TRBD1 TRBV7-3 - TRBJ2-5
CASSFSPQAYEQYF TGTGCCAGCAGTTTCTCACCCCAAGCGTACGAGCAGTACTTC - TRBV27 - TRBJ2-7
CASSYKGNTEAFF TGTGCCAGCAGTTATAAGGGGAACACTGAAGCTTTCTTT - TRBV6-5 - TRBJ1-1
CASGLVDGTGSGYTF TGTGCTAGTGGTTTGGTAGATGGGACAGGGAGCGGCTACACCTTC TRBD1 TRBV12-5 - TRBJ1-2
CASSQATNQPQHF TGTGCCAGCAGCCAAGCTACGAATCAGCCCCAGCATTTT - TRBV14 - TRBJ1-5
CASSEFGESGTYNEQFF TGCGCCAGCAGTGAGTTCGGGGAGTCAGGAACCTACAATGAGCAGTTCTTC - TRBV10-1 once TRBJ2-1
CASSLSSRQGTSTF TGTGCCAGCAGTTTATCCTCTCGGCAAGGTACAAGTACCTTC - TRBV28 - TRBJ1-2
CASSYRGPREQYF TGTGCCAGCAGTTACCGGGGCCCACGGGAGCAGTACTTC - TRBV27 - TRBJ2-7
CASSPIRGSPLHF TGTGCCAGCAGCCCAATACGAGGATCACCCCTCCACTTT - TRBV5-5 few TRBJ1-6
CASSFNGDQPQHF TGCGCCAGCAGCTTTAATGGTGATCAGCCCCAGCATTTT - TRBV5-1 - TRBJ1-5
CASSFGRAGIDQPQHF TGTGCCAGCAGCTTTGGAAGGGCAGGGATTGATCAGCCCCAGCATTTT - TRBV5-6 - TRBJ1-5
CASSSSAVSYNEQFF TGTGCTAGCAGCTCCAGCGCGGTTTCCTACAATGAGCAGTTCTTC - TRBV7-7 - TRBJ2-1
CASKGQGGLGGELFF TGTGCCAGCAAAGGACAGGGAGGTCTGGGGGGGGAGCTGTTTTTT TRBD1 TRBV28 once TRBJ2-2
CASSPRIGGGAYEQFF TGTGCCAGCAGTCCCCGGATAGGCGGGGGGGCCTATGAGCAGTTCTTC TRBD2 TRBV2 - TRBJ2-1